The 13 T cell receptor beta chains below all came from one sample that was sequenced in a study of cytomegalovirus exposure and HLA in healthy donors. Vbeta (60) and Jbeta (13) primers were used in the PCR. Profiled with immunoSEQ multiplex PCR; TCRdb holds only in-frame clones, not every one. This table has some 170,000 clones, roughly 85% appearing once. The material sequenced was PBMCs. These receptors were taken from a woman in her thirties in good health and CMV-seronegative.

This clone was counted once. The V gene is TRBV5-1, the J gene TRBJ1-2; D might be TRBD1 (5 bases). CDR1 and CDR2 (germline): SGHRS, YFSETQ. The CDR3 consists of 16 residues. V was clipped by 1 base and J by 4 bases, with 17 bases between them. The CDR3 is CASSLMPVSGGYGYTF. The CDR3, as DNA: TGCGCCAGCAGCTTGATGCCCGTATCGGGGGGCTATGGCTACACCTTC.

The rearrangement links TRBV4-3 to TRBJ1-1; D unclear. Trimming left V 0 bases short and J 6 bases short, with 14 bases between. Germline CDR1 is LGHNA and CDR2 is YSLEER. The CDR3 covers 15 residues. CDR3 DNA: TGCGCCAGCAGCCAAGACGCGGTAGGCGCGGCTGAAGCTTTCTTT. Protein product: CASSQDAVGAAEAFF.

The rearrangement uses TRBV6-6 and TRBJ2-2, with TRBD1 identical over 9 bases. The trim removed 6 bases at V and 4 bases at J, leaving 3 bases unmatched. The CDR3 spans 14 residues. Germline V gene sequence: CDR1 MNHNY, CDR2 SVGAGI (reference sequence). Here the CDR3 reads CASRGQGGTGELFF. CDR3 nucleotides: TGTGCCAGCAGGGGACAGGGAGGCACCGGGGAGCTGTTTTTT.

This CDR3 is CASSPYPTKTYNSPLHF. The CDR3 region has the DNA TGTGCCAGCAGTCCGTACCCGACAAAAACCTATAATTCACCCCTCCACTTT. The rearrangement joins TRBV27 to TRBJ1-6; D remains unclear. The CDR3 is 17 amino acids. Germline V lookup: CDR1 MNHEY, CDR2 SMNVEV (reference sequence). V lost 5 bases and J 2 bases, leaving 16 bases between the germline ends.

In DNA, the CDR3 is TGTGCCAGCTCACGAGCAGGGGTCCCTGGAAACACCATATATTTT. Translated: CASSRAGVPGNTIYF. The V and J genes are TRBV18 and TRBJ1-3, with a weak D call TRBD1 (6 bases). This CDR3 has 15 residues. Between the trimmed V and J ends, which lost 4 bases and 2 bases, there was a span of 12 bases. The germline V gene has CDR1 KGHSH and CDR2 LQKENI.

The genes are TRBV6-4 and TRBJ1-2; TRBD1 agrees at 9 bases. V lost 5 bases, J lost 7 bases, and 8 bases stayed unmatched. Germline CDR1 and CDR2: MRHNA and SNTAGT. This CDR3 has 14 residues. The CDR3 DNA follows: TGTGCCAGCAGTTTAATGACAGGGGGTCCTGGCTACACCTTC. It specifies CASSLMTGGPGYTF.

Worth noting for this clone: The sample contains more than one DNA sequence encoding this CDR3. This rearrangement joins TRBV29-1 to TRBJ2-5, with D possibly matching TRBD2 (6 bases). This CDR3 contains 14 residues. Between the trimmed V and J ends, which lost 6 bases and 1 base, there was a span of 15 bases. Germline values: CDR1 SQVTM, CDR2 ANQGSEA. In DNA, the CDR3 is TGCAGCGTGCAGAGGAGGGGACCCCAAGAGACCCAGTACTTC. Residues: CSVQRRGPQETQYF.

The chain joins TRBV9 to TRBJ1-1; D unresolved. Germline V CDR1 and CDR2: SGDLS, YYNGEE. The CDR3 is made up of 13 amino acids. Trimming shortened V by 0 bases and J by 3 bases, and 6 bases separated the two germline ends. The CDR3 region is CASSVAGYTEAFF. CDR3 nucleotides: TGTGCCAGCAGCGTAGCCGGGTACACTGAAGCTTTCTTT.

Here the CDR3 reads CASGPGQGAYNEQFF. CDR3 coding DNA: TGTGCTAGTGGTCCGGGACAGGGGGCCTACAATGAGCAGTTCTTC. The V gene is TRBV12-5, the J gene TRBJ2-1; 11 positions agree with TRBD1. The germline V gene has CDR1 LGHNT and CDR2 FRNRAP. Trimming cost V 5 bases and J 2 bases; bases outside gene matches: 2. The CDR3 has 15 residues.

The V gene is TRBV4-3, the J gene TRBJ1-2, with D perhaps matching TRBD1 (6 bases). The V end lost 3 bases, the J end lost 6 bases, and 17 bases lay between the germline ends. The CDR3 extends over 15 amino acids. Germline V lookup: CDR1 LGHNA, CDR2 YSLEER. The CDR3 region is CASSQGTGPVDGYTF. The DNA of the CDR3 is TGCGCCAGCAGCCAGGGAACAGGGCCAGTGGATGGCTACACCTTC.

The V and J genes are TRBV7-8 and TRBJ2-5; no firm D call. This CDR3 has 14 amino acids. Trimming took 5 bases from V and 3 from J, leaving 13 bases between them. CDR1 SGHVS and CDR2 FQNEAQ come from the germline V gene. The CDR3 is CASSTKRLKETQYF. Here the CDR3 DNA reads TGTGCCAGCAGCACCAAGAGGCTTAAAGAGACCCAGTACTTC.

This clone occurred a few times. The CDR3 loop is CASSQDRGQIHEQYF. As DNA, the CDR3 is TGCGCCAGCAGCCAAGATCGGGGACAAATACACGAGCAGTACTTC. The V call is TRBV4-3, the J call TRBJ2-7; the D gene is possibly TRBD1 (6 bases). Trimming removed 0 bases at V and 5 bases at J, with 14 bases between. CDR1 and CDR2 from the germline V gene are LGHNA and YSLEER. The length of the CDR3 is 15 residues.

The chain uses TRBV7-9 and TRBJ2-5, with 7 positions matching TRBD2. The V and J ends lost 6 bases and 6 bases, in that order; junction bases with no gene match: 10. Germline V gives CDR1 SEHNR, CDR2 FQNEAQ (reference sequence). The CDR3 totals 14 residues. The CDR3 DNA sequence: TGTGCCAGCAGTATCAGCGGGGATTTGCAGACCCAGTACTTC. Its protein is CASSISGDLQTQYF.